The 21 T cell receptor beta chains reported below all come from one sample, sequenced in a study of blood T cell repertoires in COVID-19. The assay was immunoSEQ multiplex PCR, and TCRdb's table has in-frame clones only and misses some. Of almost 70,000 clones detected, nearly 80% appear once; the ten largest clones hold 47%. The sample comprised peripheral blood. The receptors derive from a human donor in a cohort sampled during active COVID-19.

The chain recombines TRBV11-1 with TRBJ2-5; no reliable D call. Trimming pared 4 bases from V and 5 bases from J, leaving 14 bases between. The germline V gene has CDR1 SGHAT and CDR2 FQDESV (reference sequence). The CDR3 is 14 amino acids. Here the CDR3 DNA reads TGTGCCAGCAGCTCGAAGACTGGGTTGGAGACCCAGTACTTC. Translated, it gives CASSSKTGLETQYF.

V usage is TRBV9 and J usage is TRBJ1-1, with no clear D. This CDR3 spans 14 amino acids. Trimming removed 0 bases from V and 1 base from J, with 7 bases in between. From germline, CDR1 is SGDLS and CDR2 YYNGEE. The CDR3 sequence: CASSVVIGNTEAFF. In nucleotides, the CDR3 is TGTGCCAGCAGCGTAGTAATCGGGAACACTGAAGCTTTCTTT.

This clone showed up many times. V gene TRBV19 combines with J gene TRBJ1-3, with TRBD1 identical over 9 bases. The CDR3 length is 18 residues. The trim removed 5 bases at V and 7 bases at J, leaving 18 bases unmatched. From germline, CDR1 is LNHDA and CDR2 SQIVND (reference sequence). This CDR3 is CASSSLLDRGNVWNTIYF. DNA for the CDR3: TGTGCCAGTAGTTCCCTACTGGACAGGGGAAATGTTTGGAACACCATATATTTT. Variable domain in full (rest from reference TRBV19 and TRBJ1-3): DGGITQSPKYLFRKEGQNVTLSCEQNLNHDAMYWYRQDPGQGLRLIYYSQIVNDFQKGDIAEGYSVSREKKESFPLTVTSAQKNPTAFYLCASSSLLDRGNVWNTIYFGEGSWLTVV.

The V and J genes are TRBV5-1 and TRBJ2-3; D may be TRBD1 (6 bases). Between the trimmed V and J ends, which lost 4 bases and 0 bases, there was a span of 18 bases. Looked up from germline, CDR1 is SGHRS and CDR2 is YFSETQ. The CDR3 is 17 amino acids. The CDR3 nucleotides read TGCGCCAGCAGCCTTAAGGCGAGGGGGATTAGCACAGATACGCAGTATTTT. Protein: CASSLKARGISTDTQYF.

This clone was seen a few times. This sequence joins TRBV7-9 and TRBJ2-2; D unresolved. The ends were cut back, 3 bases at V and 1 base at J, with 9 bases in the middle. The germline V gene has CDR1 SEHNR and CDR2 FQNEAQ (reference sequence). CDR3 length: 15 amino acids. The DNA for the CDR3 is TGTGCCAGCAGCTTCCTATCATTGAACACCGGGGAGCTGTTTTTT. This sequence encodes CASSFLSLNTGELFF.

Turning to this clone: The junction differs from germline at one of its ends, possibly a read error. V gene TRBV7-7 combines with J gene TRBJ2-5; possibly TRBD2 for D (6 bases). The germline V gene has CDR1 SSHAT and CDR2 FNYEAQ (reference sequence). This CDR3 is built from 16 residues. The chain's CDR3 is CASSPGEFTRRETQYF. CDR3 nucleotide sequence: TGTGCTAGCAGCCCGGGGGAGTTCACGAGGCGAGAGACCCAGTACTTC.

The gene calls are TRBV27 and TRBJ1-1; D gene uncertain. The V end lost 1 base, the J end lost 3 bases, and 9 bases lay between the germline ends. The CDR3 extends over 14 amino acids. Germline values: CDR1 MNHEY, CDR2 SMNVEV (reference sequence). Here the CDR3 reads CASSLWQAHTEAFF. The CDR3 DNA sequence: TGTGCCAGCAGTTTATGGCAGGCTCACACTGAAGCTTTCTTT.

This clone was counted once. The chain recombines TRBV3-1 (or the pseudogene TRBV3-2) with TRBJ1-6, with 7 bases lining up with TRBD1. The CDR3 consists of 14 residues. Germline CDR1 LGHDT, CDR2 YNNKEL (reference sequence). Trimming cost V 2 bases and J 10 bases; bases outside gene matches: 5. CDR3 in amino acids: CASSQSRGSSPLHF. The CDR3 nucleotides are TGTGCCAGCAGCCAATCCAGGGGGAGCTCACCCCTCCACTTT.

The V gene is TRBV6-6, the J gene TRBJ2-7; 11 bases match TRBD2. This CDR3 has 18 residues. Germline V gives CDR1 MNHNY, CDR2 SVGAGI (reference sequence). After removal of 5 bases from V and 4 bases from J, the junction contained 16 bases not matched to a gene. Here the CDR3 reads CASSRRTGTSGSSYEQYF. The CDR3 coding sequence is TGTGCCAGCAGTCGCCGAACCGGGACTAGCGGATCCTCATACGAGCAGTACTTC.

The chain links TRBV25-1 to TRBJ2-1; 8 nucleotides line up with TRBD1. V gave up 3 bases and J gave up 9 bases; unmatched junction bases: 10. The CDR3 is made up of 15 amino acids. Germline V gene sequence: CDR1 MGHDK, CDR2 SYGVNS. The CDR3 sequence: CASSDPKTGDSEQFF. CDR3 coding DNA: TGTGCCAGCAGTGACCCTAAGACAGGGGACAGTGAGCAGTTCTTC.

V and J are TRBV24-1 and TRBJ2-1, with D possibly matching TRBD1 (5 bases). V lost 5 bases, J lost 5 bases, and 12 bases lay in between. The V gene's germline CDR1 is KGHDR and CDR2 SFDVKD. There are 14 residues in the CDR3. The CDR3 is CATSATGRNNEQFF. In DNA, the CDR3 is TGTGCCACCAGTGCAACAGGTCGGAACAATGAGCAGTTCTTC.

V and J are TRBV19 and TRBJ1-1; D remains ambiguous. The V end lost 6 bases, the J end lost 2 bases, and 13 bases lay between the germline ends. The CDR3 is 14 amino acids. Germline V gene data show CDR1 as LNHDA and CDR2 as SQIVND (reference sequence). The CDR3, as DNA: TGTGCCAGTAGCCGGGAGAGGTCTAACACTGAAGCTTTCTTT. This translates into CASSRERSNTEAFF.

The chain links TRBV29-1 to TRBJ2-7; TRBD1 matches at 7 bases. The germline gives CDR1 SQVTM, CDR2 ANQGSEA. This CDR3 spans 12 amino acids. With V trimmed by 4 bases and J by 6 bases, 6 bases remained unmatched. The CDR3 is CSVAPDRSEQYF. CDR3 DNA: TGCAGCGTTGCCCCGGACAGGAGCGAGCAGTACTTC.

The gene calls are TRBV6-6 and TRBJ2-7, with unresolved D. Trimming took 2 bases from V and 6 from J, leaving 8 bases between them. The CDR3 is made up of 12 amino acids. Per the germline V gene, CDR1 is MNHNY and CDR2 is SVGAGI (reference sequence). The CDR3 is CASSYVSSEQYF. The CDR3, as DNA: TGTGCCAGCAGTTACGTGAGTTCCGAGCAGTACTTC.

This sequence joins TRBV5-4 and TRBJ2-7; the match to TRBD2 covers 8 bases. V was clipped by 4 bases and J by 1 base; unmatched bases: 10. CDR3 length: 16 amino acids. CDR1 SGHNT and CDR2 YYREEE come from the germline V gene (reference sequence). In nucleotides, the CDR3 is TGTGCCAGCAGCATTACAGCGGGGGCCCTATCCTACGAGCAGTACTTC. Protein: CASSITAGALSYEQYF.

This sequence joins TRBV7-9 and TRBJ2-5, with 8 bases fitting TRBD1. Germline assignment: CDR1 SEHNR and CDR2 FQNEAQ (reference sequence). CDR3 length equals 16 residues. J lost 0 bases, V lost 5 bases, and 8 bases had no gene match. The CDR3 is CASSGRDRGYQETQYF. In DNA form, the CDR3 reads TGTGCCAGCAGCGGAAGAGACAGGGGATACCAAGAGACCCAGTACTTC.

This clone occurred once. The chain links TRBV28 to TRBJ2-7; the D gene is possibly TRBD2 (5 bases). The V gene lost 6 bases and the J gene lost 3 bases, with 12 bases spanning the gap. Germline CDR1 and CDR2: MDHEN and SYDVKM. The CDR3 is 13 residues long. The CDR3 DNA sequence: TGTGCCAGCAGCTTCGCCGGGGACTACGAGCAGTACTTC. It yields the protein CASSFAGDYEQYF.

The CDR3 DNA follows: TGTGCCAGCAGTTTATACGTACAGGGGGCTGGAGAGACCCAGTACTTC. Protein: CASSLYVQGAGETQYF. The rearrangement links TRBV28 to TRBJ2-5; 9 nucleotides align to TRBD1. Germline V lookup: CDR1 MDHEN, CDR2 SYDVKM. The CDR3 runs 16 residues. Trimming at V came to 1 base and at J to 4 bases, leaving 7 bases not matched to a gene.

V and J are TRBV6-6 and TRBJ2-5; D is unresolved. This CDR3 has 13 residues. Germline-derived CDR1 and CDR2 are MNHNY and SVGAGI (reference sequence). V lost 2 bases to trimming and J lost 5 bases, with 9 bases between them. CDR3 sequence: CASSYARSETQYF. The CDR3 nucleotides are TGTGCCAGCAGTTACGCCAGGTCGGAGACCCAGTACTTC.

The rearrangement links TRBV28 to TRBJ1-2, with D perhaps matching TRBD1 (6 bases). This CDR3 spans 15 amino acids. Germline assignment: CDR1 MDHEN and CDR2 SYDVKM. Deletions cut 3 bases from V and 7 bases from J, with 18 bases between. This chain's CDR3 is CASSLGGRNRAGYTF. The CDR3 nucleotides read TGTGCCAGCAGTTTGGGTGGGCGGAACAGGGCTGGCTACACCTTC.

The rearrangement uses TRBV18 and TRBJ2-1, with 8 bases that match TRBD2. The germline CDR1 and CDR2 sequences are KGHSH and LQKENI. CDR3 size: 15 residues. V lost 1 base to trimming and J lost 6 bases; unmatched junction nucleotides: 5. CDR3 nucleotides: TGTGCCAGCTCACCACGGCTAGCGGGTGCCAATGAGCAGTTCTTC. Its translation: CASSPRLAGANEQFF.